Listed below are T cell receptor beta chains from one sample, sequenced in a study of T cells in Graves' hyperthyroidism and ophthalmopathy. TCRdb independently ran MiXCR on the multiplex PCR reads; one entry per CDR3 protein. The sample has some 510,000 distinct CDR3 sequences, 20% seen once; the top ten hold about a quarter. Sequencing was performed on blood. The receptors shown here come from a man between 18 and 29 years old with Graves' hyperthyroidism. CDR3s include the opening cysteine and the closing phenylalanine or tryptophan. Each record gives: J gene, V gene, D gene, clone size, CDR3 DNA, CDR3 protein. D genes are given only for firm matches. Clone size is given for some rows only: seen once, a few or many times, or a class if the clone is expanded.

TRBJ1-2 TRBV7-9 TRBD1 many TGTGCCAGCAGCTCCGGGACAGGGCTCTATGGCTACACCTTC CASSSGTGLYGYTF
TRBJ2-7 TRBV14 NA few TGTGCCAGCAGCCAAGATAAAACAGGCTGGTACTTC CASSQDKTGWYF
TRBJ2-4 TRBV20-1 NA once TGCAGTGCTACCCAGACCCGGGGAGCCAAAAACATTCAGTACTTC CSATQTRGAKNIQYF
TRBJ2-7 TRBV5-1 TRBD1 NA TGCGCCAGCAGCTCGACCCCGGGACAGGGCTACGAGCAGTACTTC CASSSTPGQGYEQYF
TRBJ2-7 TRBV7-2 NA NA TGTGCCAGCAGCTTTGGCGGTCCAGCTGAAGAGCAGTACTTC CASSFGGPAEEQYF
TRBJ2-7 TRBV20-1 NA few TGCAGTGCTAGAGGAGGTCCAAGCGAGCAGTACTTC CSARGGPSEQYF
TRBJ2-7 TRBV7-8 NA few TGTGCCAGCAGCTTAATCAGCACCTACGAGCAGTACTTC CASSLISTYEQYF
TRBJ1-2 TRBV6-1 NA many TGTGCCAGCAGTCGATCGGGGCAGGGAGCCTATGGCTACACCTTC CASSRSGQGAYGYTF
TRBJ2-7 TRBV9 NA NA TGTGCCAGCAGCGTAGAGGCAGCCTCCTACGAGCAGTACTTC CASSVEAASYEQYF
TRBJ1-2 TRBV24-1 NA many TGTGCCACCAGTTCGGGGACAAGACCTTATGGCTACACCTTC CATSSGTRPYGYTF
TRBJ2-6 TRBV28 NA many TGTGCCAGCAGTTTCCCAGGGGTTGGGGCCAACGTCCTGACTTTC CASSFPGVGANVLTF
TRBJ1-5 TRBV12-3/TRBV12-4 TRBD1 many TGTGCCAGCAGTTTTTTCCCTTGGGACAGGGGTGACGGTCAGCCCCAGCATTTT CASSFFPWDRGDGQPQHF
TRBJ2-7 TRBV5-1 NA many TGCGCCAGCAGCTGGAGAGATGGGGAGCAGTACTTC CASSWRDGEQYF
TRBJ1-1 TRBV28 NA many TGTGCCAGTGGGAGAGTGAACACTGAAGCTTTCTTT CASGRVNTEAFF
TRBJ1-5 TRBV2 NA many TGTGCCAGCGCCCCCCAGGACGGGGATAGCAATCAGCCCCAGCATTTT CASAPQDGDSNQPQHF
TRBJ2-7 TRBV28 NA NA TGTGCTAGCAGGTTATACGGCTACGAGCAGTACTTC CASRLYGYEQYF
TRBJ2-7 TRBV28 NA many TGTGCCAGCAGTAGGACCCTAGGAAACTACGAGCAGTACTTC CASSRTLGNYEQYF
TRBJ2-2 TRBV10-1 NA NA TGCGCCAGCAGTGATCCCAGGGGCCATACCAACACCGGGGAGCTGTTTTTT CASSDPRGHTNTGELFF
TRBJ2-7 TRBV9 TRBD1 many TGTGCCAGCAGCCCCTCCGGGACAGAGACCTACGAGCAGTACTTC CASSPSGTETYEQYF
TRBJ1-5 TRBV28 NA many TGTGCCAGCAGTTTGATCTTCGGCAATCAGCCCCAGCATTTT CASSLIFGNQPQHF
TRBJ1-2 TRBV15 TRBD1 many TGTGCCACCAGCAGACCTAGACCTACAGGGGATGGCTACACCTTC CATSRPRPTGDGYTF
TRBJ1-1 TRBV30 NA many TGTGCCTTAGGACAATTTGAAGCTTTCTTT CALGQFEAFF
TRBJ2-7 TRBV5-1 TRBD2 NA TGCGCCAGCAGCTTGACTAGCGGGGGGGACTACGAGCAGTACTTC CASSLTSGGDYEQYF
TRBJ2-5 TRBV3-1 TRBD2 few TGTGCCAGCAGCCAAGAAACGGGACTAGCGGGCCAAGAGACCCAGTACTTC CASSQETGLAGQETQYF
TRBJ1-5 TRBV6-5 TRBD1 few TGTGCCAGCAGTTACTCTGGGACAGCCTTAAATCAGCCCCAGCATTTT CASSYSGTALNQPQHF
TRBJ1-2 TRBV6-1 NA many TGTGCCAGCAGTGAACAGCCTTATAACTATGGCTACACCTTC CASSEQPYNYGYTF
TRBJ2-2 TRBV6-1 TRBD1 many TGTGCCAGCAATAGACAGGGCGTCGGGGAGCTGTTTTTT CASNRQGVGELFF
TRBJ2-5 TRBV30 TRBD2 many TGTGCCTGGAGTGTACATGGGGGGGAAGAGACCCAGTACTTC CAWSVHGGEETQYF
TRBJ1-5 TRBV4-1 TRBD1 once TGCGCCAGCAGCCGCACAGGGGGATTAGGCCAGCCCCAGCATTTT CASSRTGGLGQPQHF
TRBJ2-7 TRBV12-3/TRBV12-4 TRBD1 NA TGTGCCAGCAGTTTATCCCTCGGACAGGGGGCCTACGAGCAGTACTTC CASSLSLGQGAYEQYF
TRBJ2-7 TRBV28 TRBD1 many TGTGCCAGCAGTCTGCCGGGACAGGCTAGCTACGAGCAGTACTTC CASSLPGQASYEQYF
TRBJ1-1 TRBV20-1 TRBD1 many TGCAGTGCTATTGGGGACAGGAACGCTTTCTTT CSAIGDRNAFF
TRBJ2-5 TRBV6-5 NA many TGTGCCAGCAGTTACGAGCCTCCTGGGGAGACCCAGTACTTC CASSYEPPGETQYF
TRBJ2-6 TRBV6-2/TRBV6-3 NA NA TGTGCCATCTCGGACAGACCATCTGGGGCCAACGTCCTGACTTTC CAISDRPSGANVLTF